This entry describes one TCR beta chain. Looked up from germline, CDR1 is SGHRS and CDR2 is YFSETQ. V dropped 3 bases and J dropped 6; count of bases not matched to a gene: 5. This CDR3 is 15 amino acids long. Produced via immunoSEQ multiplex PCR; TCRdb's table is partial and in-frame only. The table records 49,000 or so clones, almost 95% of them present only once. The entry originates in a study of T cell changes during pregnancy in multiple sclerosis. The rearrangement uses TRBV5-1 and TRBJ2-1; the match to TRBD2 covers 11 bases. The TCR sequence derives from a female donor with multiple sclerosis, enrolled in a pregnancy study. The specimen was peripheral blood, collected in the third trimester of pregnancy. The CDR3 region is CASSSPGLAANEQFF. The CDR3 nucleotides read TGCGCCAGCAGCTCGCCGGGACTAGCGGCCAATGAGCAGTTCTTC.